Sequencing of this TCR beta chain was carried out in a study of T-cell reconstitution after alpha-beta-depleted transplantation in children. Findings and limits, study-wide: After one year, T-cell counts and TCRbeta diversity mostly came from new T cells. Alpha-beta T cells present about two months after transplant were reported to originate from several hundred expanded graft clones.

Unique molecular identifiers were incorporated into the prepared TCRbeta library. TCRdb itself ran the PCR reads through MiXCR, one entry per CDR3 protein. The sample lists 200,000 to 250,000 distinct CDR3 sequences; under 13% were seen once. The CDR3 length is 15 residues. Trimming removed 5 bases from V and 8 bases from J, with 19 bases in between. The sample holds many counts of this clonotype. The antigen is unknown. This chain uses TRBV12-3 or TRBV12-4 with TRBJ2-1; D is perhaps TRBD1 or TRBD2 (7 bases each). This clonotype originated in a child in the first two years of life with acute myeloid leukemia, due to receive a stem cell transplant. Sequences were derived from PBMCs, sampled before TCRalphabeta/CD19-depleted stem cell transplant. CDR3: CASSIHQGGMDEQFF. CDR3 coding DNA: TGTGCCAGCAGTATCCATCAGGGGGGGATGGATGAGCAGTTCTTC.